A single sample is the source of the 17 T cell receptor beta chains below, sequenced in a study of cytomegalovirus exposure and HLA in healthy donors. Primers for the PCR totalled 60 Vbeta and 13 Jbeta. Using immunoSEQ multiplex PCR, the repertoire was profiled, and TCRdb retains in-frame clones only, with some absent. Of 150,000 to 200,000 clones detected, about 80% appear once; the ten largest clones hold approximately 2.2%. Sequencing was done on a sample of PBMCs. The receptors shown here come from a woman between 50 and 59 years old in good health and CMV-seronegative.

To note about this clone: At one end the junction does not follow the germline gene, possibly because of a read error. The V and J genes are TRBV6-6 and TRBJ2-7; weak D call: TRBD1 (6 bases). Germline V CDR1 and CDR2: MNHNY, SVGAGI (reference sequence). This CDR3 contains 12 residues. In DNA, the CDR3 is TGTGCCTGCAGTAAAGGACAGCTTGAGCAGTACTTC. Translated, it gives CACSKGQLEQYF.

The J gene is TRBJ2-1, the V gene TRBV7-2; maybe TRBD2 (6 bases). Deletions cut 1 base from V and 12 bases from J, with 7 bases between. The germline V gene has CDR1 SGHTA and CDR2 FQGNSA. The length of the CDR3 is 11 residues. The CDR3 nucleotides read TGTGCCAGCAGCTTAGGGAGGGGGCAGTTCTTC. It encodes CASSLGRGQFF.

The gene calls are TRBV6-6 and TRBJ2-1; the match to TRBD2 covers 8 bases. The J segment lost 5 bases and the V segment lost 2 bases, leaving 8 bases of the junction unmatched. CDR3 size: 16 residues. Germline loops: CDR1 MNHNY, CDR2 SVGAGI (reference sequence). The CDR3 loop reads CASSYGGGGINNEQFF. CDR3 nucleotide sequence: TGTGCCAGCAGTTACGGAGGCGGGGGGATAAACAATGAGCAGTTCTTC.

This clone appeared a few times. The chain combines TRBV9 with TRBJ2-1; 10 nucleotides agree with TRBD2. V gave up 5 bases and J gave up 3 bases; unmatched junction bases: 5. The CDR3 contains 15 residues. CDR1 and CDR2 (germline): SGDLS, YYNGEE. This CDR3 reads CASSGGLAYYNEQFF. The CDR3 DNA reads TGTGCCAGCAGTGGGGGACTAGCGTACTACAATGAGCAGTTCTTC.

This clone has only one observation. The CDR3 DNA follows: TGTGCCAGCAGTTCCGACCGGGGTCCCTACGAGCAGTACTTC. It translates to CASSSDRGPYEQYF. The V call is TRBV6-6, the J call TRBJ2-7, with D possibly being TRBD2 (5 bases). Trimming left V 4 bases short and J 2 bases short, with 12 bases between. CDR1 is MNHNY, CDR2 SVGAGI, per germline (reference sequence). The CDR3 has 14 residues.

This chain links TRBV9 with TRBJ2-7; 9 nucleotides align to TRBD1. V lost 3 bases to trimming and J lost 2 bases; unmatched junction nucleotides: 3. Germline values: CDR1 SGDLS, CDR2 YYNGEE. The CDR3 consists of 14 residues. CDR3 nucleotide sequence: TGTGCCAGCAGCGCCCGGGACAGGGCCTACGAGCAGTACTTC. Amino acid sequence: CASSARDRAYEQYF.

The chain is built from TRBV28 and TRBJ1-6, with 9 bases identical to TRBD1. The CDR3 extends over 16 amino acids. V shed 5 bases, J shed 9 bases, and the junction held 11 bases outside the gene matches. From germline, CDR1 is MDHEN and CDR2 SYDVKM. The CDR3 region has the DNA TGTGCCAGCAGTGAATATTCCGGGACAGGGACTTCACCCCTCCACTTT. Translating it yields CASSEYSGTGTSPLHF.

The gene calls are TRBV5-1 and TRBJ1-3; D is uncertain. Trimming removed 0 bases at V and 0 bases at J, with 7 bases between. Germline V gene sequence: CDR1 SGHRS, CDR2 YFSETQ. The CDR3 sequence is 15 residues long. CDR3 sequence reads: CASSLDAGSGNTIYF. The CDR3 bases are TGCGCCAGCAGCTTGGACGCCGGCTCTGGAAACACCATATATTTT.

The chain joins TRBV9 to TRBJ2-1, with D possibly being TRBD1 (5 bases). Trimming took 3 bases from V and 4 from J, leaving 17 bases between them. The length of the CDR3 is 16 residues. Per germline, CDR1 SGDLS and CDR2 YYNGEE. DNA of the CDR3: TGTGCCAGCAGCGAGCATGGGGCGAAAGGGTACAATGAGCAGTTCTTC. Encoded protein: CASSEHGAKGYNEQFF.

The chain recombines TRBV29-1 with TRBJ1-1, with D possibly being TRBD1 (5 bases). The germline V and J ends were trimmed by 0 bases and 2 bases, with 13 bases remaining between them. The length of the CDR3 is 15 residues. Germline V CDR1 and CDR2: SQVTM, ANQGSEA. CDR3: CSVEDARGRNTEAFF. In DNA, the CDR3 is TGCAGCGTTGAAGACGCCCGGGGGAGAAACACTGAAGCTTTCTTT.

This chain links TRBV11-2 with TRBJ2-7; 8 nucleotides match TRBD2. The CDR3 sequence is 16 residues long. Germline CDR1 reads SGHAT; CDR2 reads FQNNGV. The V segment lost 4 bases and the J segment 0 bases; nucleotides outside the gene matches: 8. The CDR3 sequence is CASSSRGREDSYEQYF. CDR3 coding DNA: TGTGCCAGCAGCTCCCGGGGGCGGGAGGACTCCTACGAGCAGTACTTC.

This chain joins TRBV7-2 and TRBJ2-7, with D tentatively TRBD2 (5 bases). Trimming pared 5 bases from V and 2 bases from J, leaving 10 bases between. The CDR3 loop spans 13 amino acids. The germline V gene has CDR1 SGHTA and CDR2 FQGNSA. The CDR3 is CASSVHGTYEQYF. The CDR3 DNA follows: TGTGCCAGCAGCGTACACGGGACCTACGAGCAGTACTTC.

This CDR3 is CASSGGTGTNTEAFF. The CDR3 DNA reads TGTGCCAGCAGCGGGGGGACAGGGACGAACACTGAAGCTTTCTTT. The J gene is TRBJ1-1, the V gene TRBV5-5, with 9 nucleotides matching TRBD1. The CDR3 is 15 residues long. Losses at the gene ends were 4 bases for V and 1 base for J; bases not matched to a gene: 5. Germline V gives CDR1 SGHKS, CDR2 YYEKEE (reference sequence).

The genes are TRBV15 and TRBJ2-7, with TRBD2 as a possible D gene (6 bases). Germline loops: CDR1 LNHNV, CDR2 YYDKDF (reference sequence). V dropped 4 bases and J dropped 6 bases, with 16 bases sitting between them. The CDR3 loop spans 14 amino acids. The CDR3 is CATSIGRDFGEQYF. CDR3 nucleotide sequence: TGTGCCACCAGCATCGGGCGGGACTTCGGCGAGCAGTACTTC.

The genes are TRBV7-2 and TRBJ2-7; 11 bases fit TRBD2. Looked up from germline, CDR1 is SGHTA and CDR2 is FQGNSA. The CDR3 has 16 amino acids. J gave up 4 bases and V 3 bases, and 8 bases lay outside the gene matches. The CDR3 nucleotides read TGTGCCAGCAGCTTGGGTAGCGGGAGGGCCGTGTACGAGCAGTACTTC. Translation: CASSLGSGRAVYEQYF.

The chain's CDR3 is CASSLQQGPNQPQHF. The CDR3 nucleotides read TGTGCCAGCTCACTTCAACAGGGTCCGAATCAGCCCCAGCATTTT. This rearrangement joins TRBV18 to TRBJ1-5; perhaps TRBD1 as D (6 bases). Germline CDR1 KGHSH, CDR2 LQKENI. The ends were cut back, 4 bases at V and 4 bases at J, with 14 bases in the middle. This CDR3 is built from 15 residues.

The chain couples TRBV4-1 to TRBJ2-5, with 13 bases matching TRBD2. Germline trimming cut 4 bases from V and 4 bases from J; bases unmatched to any gene: 6. Per the germline V gene, CDR1 is MGHRA and CDR2 is YSYEKL. The CDR3 is 16 residues long. The DNA for the CDR3 is TGCGCCAGCAGCCTTACTAGCGGGGGGGCTGCAGAGACCCAGTACTTC. It translates to CASSLTSGGAAETQYF.